This T cell receptor beta chain was identified in a study of cytomegalovirus exposure and HLA in healthy donors (dated by TCRdb to the late 2010s). Background on the whole study: An earlier analysis of about 530 of the donors reported 276 Gb of sequence data and 117 million unique TCR beta sequences obtained from about 179 million T cells. A later genetic analysis used genome-wide SNP genotypes for about three fifths of the 666 donors, treating that subset as a discovery cohort. The study profiled the T cell repertoires of approximately 700 subjects by immunosequencing and related them to cytomegalovirus serostatus. In the later analysis, no new phenotypic data were used to find candidate immune exposures; instead, reliance was placed on TCR beta sequences and their occurrence across donors. Roughly 300 gigabases of sequencing data and 70 million to 85 million unique TCR sequences were included in an early release covering several hundred HLA-typed donors. On average, roughly 200,000 unique TCR beta nucleotide sequences were sequenced per donor among some 430 genotyped donors of the cohort, with 15% to 20% of those sequences being non-productive. Typing coverage varied by locus: roughly 620-630 donors for A, B, C, DRB1 and DQB1; 500 to 550 for DQA1; around 610 for DPA1; approximately 490 for DPB1. A separate validation cohort of roughly 130 different subjects was used in addition to the approximately 700-subject first cohort. Of the 300 to 500 genotyped donors, roughly 76% were placed in the genetic ancestry cluster associated with self-reported Caucasian donors. Every discovery cohort repertoire had been produced on one sequencing platform. To study patterns of TCR occurrence, a later analysis re-analyzed previously published TCR beta repertoires from around 660 donors and added high-resolution HLA genotyping. The study aimed to test whether cataloging public T cell receptors could reveal signatures of past pathogen exposure. Donor age, sex, ethnicity and CMV serostatus were compiled together with the repertoire data. HLA typing covered class I and class II loci at four-digit resolution. A few DR-DQ haplotypes were treated as single units for association and clustering because of strong linkage in the cohort. To predict cytomegalovirus infection status, the study brought together high-throughput TCR immunosequencing, statistical association of individual TCRs with disease status, and machine learning. To decide whether each TCR beta V gene segment behaved as functional or pseudogenic, an earlier analysis of some 600 of the donors relied on high-throughput TCR beta sequencing.

The cohort comprised hundreds of healthy bone marrow donors. Cohort members were all nominally healthy when sampled, although unrecorded immune exposures were likely present. The donor was CMV seronegative and was included in the group of about 350 seronegative cohort members. A peripheral blood sample was provided by each donor, and peripheral blood mononuclear cells were used for TCR beta sequencing. The Qiagen DNeasy Blood Extraction Kit was used to extract genomic DNA from the blood cell samples. Overall study results and their limits: Presence/absence analyses assumed roughly uniform sequencing depth across donors, an assumption that may not hold. A later analysis associated about 17,000 TCR beta sequences with specific HLA alleles at a false discovery rate of 0.05. Because HLA typing was missing for some donors at each locus, association tests included only the typed subset. A further reported finding was that TCR beta sequences accurately predicted the HLA-A and HLA-B alleles for most subjects in the first cohort. A group of highly shared sequence variants was considered likely to be a technical artifact of the sequencing pipeline. Some 16 rarely observed V segments, including chromosome 9 orphons, were excluded from the earlier analysis of a few hundred of the donors because counts were too low. V-gene and J-gene trimming of TCR beta chains was associated with a missense DCLRE1C variant in a later genetic analysis, and the association was replicated in an independent cohort. A later genetic analysis reported fewer N-insertions in productive TCRs among donors in an Asian-associated ancestry cluster than the roughly 620-donor mean. When HLA alleles, especially DR and DQ, strongly co-occurred, TCR associations were difficult to assign to individual alleles. According to a later analysis, TCR association rates differed among HLA loci, with DRB1 alleles showing the most associated TCRs and HLA-C alleles showing the fewest. It was suggested by the authors that the approach could potentially be generalized to other disease states and immunological phenotypes. Because the 87-base-pair reads could not distinguish some IMGT-functional V segments, including TRBV6-2 and TRBV6-3, those segments were excluded. Immune exposure information for the cohort was limited to CMV serostatus. Most CMV-associated TCR beta chains appeared to be HLA-restricted in a later analysis, and the HLA associations seemed to be driven largely by CMV exposure. In vitro tests confirmed that a few of the cytomegalovirus-associated TCR beta chains recognize cytomegalovirus antigens. Correlated functional status among segregating V segments might be attributable to linkage disequilibrium, but an unknown experimental factor could not be ruled out. Several of the top co-occurrence clusters appeared to be linked to parvovirus B19, influenza, CMV and Epstein-Barr virus, according to a later analysis. While some public TCRs were present in many individuals, most TCR sequences turned up only very rarely across donors. The study listed approximately 160 TCR beta chains as associated with cytomegalovirus. The cohort was sequenced for TCR beta chains only, and without alpha or paired-chain data the features that could be detected were limited. In a later analysis, HLA-associated TCR beta chains were found to be more clonally expanded and to have lower generation probabilities than equally common non-associated chains. The classifier was reported to diagnose cytomegalovirus status with high specificity and sensitivity in both the original cohort and the validation cohort. An earlier analysis of approximately 530 of the donors showed that most TCR beta V segments appeared in productive rearrangements either about 87% or about 30% of the time, which broadly matched IMGT annotations.

CDR3 length: 18 amino acids, cysteine to phenylalanine. The retained sequence is limited to the CDR3, 54 bases, with the frame set at the first base. V is clipped by 1 base and J by 4 bases, and the sequence between their germline boundaries is 19 bases long. The germline V gene supplies CDR1 SGHAT and CDR2 FQNNGV. The library was produced with the immunoSEQ multiplex PCR assay. A mixture of 60 forward primers for TCR Vbeta segments and 13 reverse primers for TCR Jbeta segments was used in the multiplex PCR. The CDR3 region of rearranged TCR beta genes was amplified from genomic DNA with a multiplex PCR assay. Amplified TCR beta libraries were sequenced as 87-base-pair reads on the Illumina HiSeq System. The paper's data handling went like this. Across the 600 to 700 repertoires, a later analysis counted tens of millions of unique TCR beta chains, 8.5 million to 12 million of which were shared by at least two donors. To remove PCR and sequencing errors, raw reads were error-corrected and collapsed into unique sequences using a nearest-neighbor algorithm that merged closely related sequences. To assign V, D and J gene segments, CDR3 sequences were aligned to IMGT reference sequences. For a sequence to be retained, at least a six-nucleotide match to both a V gene segment and a J gene segment was required. Rearrangements were called productive when the CDR3 lacked stop codons and stayed in frame with V and J; all others were non-productive. CDR3 was defined according to IMGT convention as the region running from the second conserved V-encoded cysteine to the conserved J-encoded phenylalanine. In an earlier analysis of around 570 of the donors, sequences lacking an unambiguous match to a single V gene segment were excluded. In an earlier analysis of roughly 500 of the donors, V segments were called functional above 56.7% productive rearrangements and were called segregating when the between-donor standard deviation exceeded 5%. A statistical classification framework was built for diagnosing cytomegalovirus status from the catalog of TCR beta chain sequences. In a later analysis, TCR nucleotide sequences were compared against IMGT/GENE-DB human TR gene sequences so that V and J genes could be assigned. Using the TCRdist pipeline, a later analysis assigned CDR3 sequences along with most-parsimonious VDJ recombination scenarios. In a later analysis, each TCR beta chain was defined by its CDR3 amino acid sequence together with its V-gene family, and reads lacking a unique V-gene family were excluded. As a way to deal with suspected cross-contamination and a sequencing artifact, a later analysis dropped hundreds of nucleotide sequences that were highly shared and had low generation probability. In a later analysis, a clonal expansion index was calculated for each public chain from normalized within-repertoire ranks of inferred template counts. A later analysis computed generation probabilities with a VDJ recombination model fitted to out-of-frame rearrangements, and checked the results against IGoR. Hypergeometric tests were used in a later analysis to score TCR-TCR, TCR-HLA and TCR-CMV co-occurrence, with a repertoire-size bias correction applied to the TCR pairs. To estimate false discovery rates, a later analysis permuted the HLA or CMV assignments 20 times. A later analysis grouped co-occurring TCRs with DBSCAN, adding TCRdist sequence similarity when clustering within HLA-allele-positive subsets. Repertoires with fewer than 30,000 or more than 120,000 public chains, plus five repertoires with anomalous nucleotide sharing, were excluded from co-occurrence clustering. TCRdb holds this immuneACCESS table with in-frame rearrangements only. Some clones are missing; in checked studies, unresolved V genes explain under half, and the rest has no known cause. V and J calls and clone size are those listed in that table; D and trimming were worked out from the DNA. Counted in this sample were around 55,000 clones; around 78% of them appeared once. The top ten hold roughly 1.5% of the sample.

Regarding this clone: What antigen it recognizes has not been identified. No quality values exist for individual bases; no much larger clone is one base distant.

The sequence derives from a female donor in good health and CMV-seronegative. Input material: PBMCs. The sequence is built from TRBV11-2 and TRBJ2-2; the best D guess is TRBD2, with 7 bases matching. The DNA sequence is TGTGCCAGCAGCTTAGTGGGGGGGACATTTGTCGTCACCGGGGAGCTGTTTTTT. Its translation is CASSLVGGTFVVTGELFF.